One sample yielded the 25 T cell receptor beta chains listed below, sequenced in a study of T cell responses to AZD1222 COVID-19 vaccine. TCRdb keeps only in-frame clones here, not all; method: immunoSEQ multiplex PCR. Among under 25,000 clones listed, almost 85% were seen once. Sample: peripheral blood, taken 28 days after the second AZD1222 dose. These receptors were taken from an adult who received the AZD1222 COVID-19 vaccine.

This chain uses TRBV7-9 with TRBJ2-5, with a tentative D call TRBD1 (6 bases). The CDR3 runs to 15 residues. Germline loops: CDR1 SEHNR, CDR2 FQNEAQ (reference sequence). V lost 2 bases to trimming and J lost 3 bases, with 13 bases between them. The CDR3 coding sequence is TGTGCCAGCAGCTTACAGGGGTCTCTAAAAGAGACCCAGTACTTC. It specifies CASSLQGSLKETQYF.

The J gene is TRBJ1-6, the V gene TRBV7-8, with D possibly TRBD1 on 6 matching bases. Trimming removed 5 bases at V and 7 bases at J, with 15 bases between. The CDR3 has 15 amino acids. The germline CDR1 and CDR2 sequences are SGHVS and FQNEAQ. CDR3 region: CASSGREGGNSPLHF. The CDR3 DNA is TGTGCCAGCAGCGGACGGGAGGGGGGAAATTCACCCCTCCACTTT. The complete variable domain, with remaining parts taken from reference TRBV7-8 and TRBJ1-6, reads GAGVSQSPRYKVAKRGQDVALRCDPISGHVSLFWYQQALGQGPEFLTYFQNEAQLDKSGLPSDRFFAERPEGSVSTLKIQRTQQEDSAVYLCASSGREGGNSPLHFGNGTRLTVT.

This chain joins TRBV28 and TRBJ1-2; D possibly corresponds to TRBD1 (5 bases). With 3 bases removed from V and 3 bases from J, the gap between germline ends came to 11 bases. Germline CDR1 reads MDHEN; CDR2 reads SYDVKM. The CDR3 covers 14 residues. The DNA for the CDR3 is TGTGCCAGCAGTTTCCAGACAGCGCACTATGGCTACACCTTC. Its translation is CASSFQTAHYGYTF.

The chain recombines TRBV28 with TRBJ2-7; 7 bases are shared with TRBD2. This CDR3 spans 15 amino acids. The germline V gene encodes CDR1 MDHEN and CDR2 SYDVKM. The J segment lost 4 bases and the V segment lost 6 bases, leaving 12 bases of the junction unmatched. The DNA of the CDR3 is TGTGCCAGCAGAGTGGGGGGGGAGACCATTTACGAGCAGTACTTC. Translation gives CASRVGGETIYEQYF. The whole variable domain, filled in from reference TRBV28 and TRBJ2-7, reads DVKVTQSSRYLVKRTGEKVFLECVQDMDHENMFWYRQDPGLGLRLIYFSYDVKMKEKGDIPEGYSVSREKKERFSLILESASTNQTSMYLCASRVGGETIYEQYFGPGTRLTVT.

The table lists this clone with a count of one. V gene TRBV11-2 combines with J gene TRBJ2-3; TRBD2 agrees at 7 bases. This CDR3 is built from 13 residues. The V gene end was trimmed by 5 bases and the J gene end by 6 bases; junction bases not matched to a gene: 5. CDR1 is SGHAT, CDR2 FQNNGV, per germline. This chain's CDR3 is CASSLTSVDTQYF. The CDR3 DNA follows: TGTGCCAGCAGCCTTACTAGCGTCGATACGCAGTATTTT.

CDR3 sequence reads: CASSLGTGRKFFRNEKLFF. Here the CDR3 DNA reads TGTGCCAGCAGCTTAGGGACGGGACGGAAATTTTTTCGTAATGAAAAACTGTTTTTT. The V gene is TRBV7-8, the J gene TRBJ1-4; D may be TRBD1 (5 bases). This CDR3 spans 19 amino acids. CDR1 is SGHVS, CDR2 FQNEAQ, per germline. V was clipped by 1 base and J by 4 bases, with 22 bases between them. Based on the CDR3 plus reference TRBV7-8 and TRBJ1-4, the full variable domain is GAGVSQSPRYKVAKRGQDVALRCDPISGHVSLFWYQQALGQGPEFLTYFQNEAQLDKSGLPSDRFFAERPEGSVSTLKIQRTQQEDSAVYLCASSLGTGRKFFRNEKLFFGSGTQLSVL.

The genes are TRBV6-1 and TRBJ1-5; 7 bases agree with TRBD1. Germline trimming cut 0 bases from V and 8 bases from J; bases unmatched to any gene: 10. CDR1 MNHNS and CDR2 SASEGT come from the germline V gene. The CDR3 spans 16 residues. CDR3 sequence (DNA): TGTGCCAGCAGTGAAGCGGGGACAGACCGTGGGGAGCCCCAGCATTTT. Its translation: CASSEAGTDRGEPQHF.

CDR3 sequence: CASRKIQGNTEAFF. The CDR3 DNA sequence: TGTGCCAGCAGAAAAATACAGGGGAACACTGAAGCTTTCTTT. The chain is built from TRBV5-6 and TRBJ1-1; TRBD1 is a possible D gene (6 bases). Germline loops: CDR1 SGHDT, CDR2 YYEEEE. With 5 bases removed from V and 1 base from J, the gap between germline ends came to 12 bases. The CDR3 runs to 14 residues.

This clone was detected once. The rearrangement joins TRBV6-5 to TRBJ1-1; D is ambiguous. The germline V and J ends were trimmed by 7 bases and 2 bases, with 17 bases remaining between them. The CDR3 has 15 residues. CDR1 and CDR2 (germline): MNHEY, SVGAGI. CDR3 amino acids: CASTLGVRTNTEAFF. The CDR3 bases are TGTGCCAGCACCCTTGGAGTCAGAACCAACACTGAAGCTTTCTTT.

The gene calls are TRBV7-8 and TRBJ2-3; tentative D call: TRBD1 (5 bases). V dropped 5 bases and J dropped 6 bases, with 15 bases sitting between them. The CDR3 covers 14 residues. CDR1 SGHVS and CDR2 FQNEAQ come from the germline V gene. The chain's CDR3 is CASSRGRAADTQYF. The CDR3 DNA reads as TGTGCCAGCAGCCGTGGCAGGGCTGCCGATACGCAGTATTTT.

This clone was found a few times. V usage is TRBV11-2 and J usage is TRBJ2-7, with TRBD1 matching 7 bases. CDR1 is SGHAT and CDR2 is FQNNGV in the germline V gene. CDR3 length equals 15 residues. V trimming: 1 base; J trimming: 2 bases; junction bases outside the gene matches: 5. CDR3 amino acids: CASSLGGGTAYEQYF. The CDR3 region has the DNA TGTGCCAGCAGCTTAGGGGGTGGGACAGCCTACGAGCAGTACTTC.

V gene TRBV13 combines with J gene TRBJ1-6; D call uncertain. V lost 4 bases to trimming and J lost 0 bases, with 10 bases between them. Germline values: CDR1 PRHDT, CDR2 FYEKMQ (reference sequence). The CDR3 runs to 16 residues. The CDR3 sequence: CASSSPGSSYNSPLHF. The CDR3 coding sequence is TGTGCCAGCAGCTCCCCCGGAAGCTCCTATAATTCACCCCTCCACTTT.

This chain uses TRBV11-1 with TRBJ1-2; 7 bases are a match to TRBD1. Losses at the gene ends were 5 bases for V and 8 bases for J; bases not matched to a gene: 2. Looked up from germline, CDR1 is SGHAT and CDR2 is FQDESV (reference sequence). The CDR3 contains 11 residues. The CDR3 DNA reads TGTGCCAGCAGCAACAGGGGCGGCTACACCTTC. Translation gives CASSNRGGYTF.

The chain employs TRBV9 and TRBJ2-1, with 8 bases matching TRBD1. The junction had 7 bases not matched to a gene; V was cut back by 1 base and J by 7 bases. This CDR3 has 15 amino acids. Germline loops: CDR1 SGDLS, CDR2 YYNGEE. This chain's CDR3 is CASSVTNTGGNEQFF. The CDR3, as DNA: TGTGCCAGCAGCGTAACTAACACAGGGGGGAATGAGCAGTTCTTC.

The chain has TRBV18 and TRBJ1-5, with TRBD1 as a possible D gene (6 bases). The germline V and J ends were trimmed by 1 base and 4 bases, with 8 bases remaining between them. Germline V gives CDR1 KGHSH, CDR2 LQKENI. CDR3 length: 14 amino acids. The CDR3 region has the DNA TGTGCCAGCTCACCACTCGGACAGAATCAGCCCCAGCATTTT. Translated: CASSPLGQNQPQHF.

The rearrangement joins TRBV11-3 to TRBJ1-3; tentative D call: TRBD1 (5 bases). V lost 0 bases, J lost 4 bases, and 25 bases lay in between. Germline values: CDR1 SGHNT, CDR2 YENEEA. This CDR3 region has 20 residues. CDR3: CASSLDVGVLERRAGNTIYF. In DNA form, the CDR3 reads TGTGCCAGCAGCTTAGACGTGGGGGTGTTGGAGCGCCGGGCCGGAAACACCATATATTTT. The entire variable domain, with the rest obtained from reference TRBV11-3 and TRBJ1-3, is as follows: EAGVVQSPRYKIIEKKQPVAFWCNPISGHNTLYWYLQNLGQGPELLIRYENEEAVDDSQLPKDRFSAERLKGVDSTLKIQPAELGDSAVYLCASSLDVGVLERRAGNTIYFGEGSWLTVV.

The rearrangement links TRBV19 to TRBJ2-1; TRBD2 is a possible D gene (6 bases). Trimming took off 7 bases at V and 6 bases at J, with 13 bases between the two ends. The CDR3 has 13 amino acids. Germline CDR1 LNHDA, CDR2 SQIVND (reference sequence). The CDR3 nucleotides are TGTGCCAGTACACCCAGCGGGTTCAATGAGCAGTTCTTC. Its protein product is CASTPSGFNEQFF.

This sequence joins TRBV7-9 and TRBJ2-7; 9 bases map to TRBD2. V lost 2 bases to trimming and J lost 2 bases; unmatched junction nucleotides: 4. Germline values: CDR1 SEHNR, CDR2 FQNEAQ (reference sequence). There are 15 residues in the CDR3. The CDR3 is CASSLRASGTYEQYF. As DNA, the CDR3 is TGTGCCAGCAGCTTAAGAGCTAGCGGGACCTACGAGCAGTACTTC. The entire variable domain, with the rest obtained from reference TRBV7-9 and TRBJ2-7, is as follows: DTGVSQNPRHKITKRGQNVTFRCDPISEHNRLYWYRQTLGQGPEFLTYFQNEAQLEKSRLLSDRFSAERPKGSFSTLEIQRTEQGDSAMYLCASSLRASGTYEQYFGPGTRLTVT.

CDR3 bases: TGTGCCTGGAGTGTACGGTTGGGGGAGGTCGCGCGAAGGGCGCAGTATTTT. Encoded protein: CAWSVRLGEVARRAQYF. J is TRBJ2-3 and V is TRBV30, with D possibly TRBD2 on 6 matching bases. The V and J ends lost 0 bases and 10 bases respectively, with 26 bases between them. In germline, CDR1 is GTSNPN, CDR2 SVGIG (reference sequence). This CDR3 has 17 residues.

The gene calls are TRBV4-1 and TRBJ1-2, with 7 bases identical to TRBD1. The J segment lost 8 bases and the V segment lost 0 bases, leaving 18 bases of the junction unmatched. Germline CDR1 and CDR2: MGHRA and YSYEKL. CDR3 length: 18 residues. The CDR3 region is CASSQEGGSRTGIGGYTF. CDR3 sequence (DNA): TGCGCCAGCAGCCAAGAAGGGGGCAGTAGAACCGGTATTGGGGGCTACACCTTC.

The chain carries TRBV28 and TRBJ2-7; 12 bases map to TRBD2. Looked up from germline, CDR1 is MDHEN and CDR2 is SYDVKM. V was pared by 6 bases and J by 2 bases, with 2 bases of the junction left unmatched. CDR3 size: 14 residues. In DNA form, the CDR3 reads TGTGCCAGCAGCCCTAGCGGGAGGGCCTACGAGCAGTACTTC. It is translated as CASSPSGRAYEQYF.

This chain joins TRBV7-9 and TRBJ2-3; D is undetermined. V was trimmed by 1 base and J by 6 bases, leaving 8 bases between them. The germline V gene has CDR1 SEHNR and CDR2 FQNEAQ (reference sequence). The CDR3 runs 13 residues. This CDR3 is CASSLDLTDTQYF. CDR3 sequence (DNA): TGTGCCAGCAGCTTAGATCTGACGGATACGCAGTATTTT.

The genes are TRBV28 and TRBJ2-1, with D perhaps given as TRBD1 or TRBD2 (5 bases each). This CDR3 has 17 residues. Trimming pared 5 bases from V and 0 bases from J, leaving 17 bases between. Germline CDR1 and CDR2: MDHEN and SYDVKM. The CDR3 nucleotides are TGTGCCAGCAGTCCTCCGTGGGACGGAAGCTCCTACAATGAGCAGTTCTTC. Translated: CASSPPWDGSSYNEQFF.

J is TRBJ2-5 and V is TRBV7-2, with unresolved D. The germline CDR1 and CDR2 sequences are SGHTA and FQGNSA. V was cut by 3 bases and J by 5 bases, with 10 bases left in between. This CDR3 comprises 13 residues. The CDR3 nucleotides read TGTGCCAGCAGCTTTTCTAGTTTGGAGACCCAGTACTTC. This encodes CASSFSSLETQYF.

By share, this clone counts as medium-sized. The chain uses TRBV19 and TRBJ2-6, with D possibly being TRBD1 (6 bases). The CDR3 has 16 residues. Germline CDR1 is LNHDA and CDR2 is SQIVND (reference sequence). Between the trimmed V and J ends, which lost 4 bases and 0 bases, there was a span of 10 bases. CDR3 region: CASSKGQTSGANVLTF. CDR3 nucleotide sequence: TGTGCCAGTAGTAAAGGACAGACCTCTGGGGCCAACGTCCTGACTTTC.